Following are 26 T cell receptor delta chains from one sample sequenced in a study of gamma-delta T cells after stem cell transplantation. TCRdb applied CATT to the RT-PCR reads for clone calling. In the table there are 1,300 to 1,500 delta-chain clones, around 14% of which are singletons. Specimen: gamma-delta T cells. The source of these receptors is a human donor. It is not recorded whose cells these are; they may come from a transplant donor.

A note on this clone: Since a much larger clone is just one base distant, this may be a read error. The chain is built from TRDV1 and TRDJ2; TRDD3 matches at 8 bases. The CDR3 covers 21 residues. J lost 5 bases, V lost 4 bases, and 24 bases had no gene match. CDR1 TSWWSYY and CDR2 QGS come from the germline V gene. The CDR3 nucleotides read TGTGCTCTTGGGGCTCCCTCTATTCCCTGGGGGACCCTCCCCCCCACAGCACAACTCTTCTTT. Its protein is CALGAPSIPWGTLPPTAQLFF.

This clone ranks as medium-sized. DNA for the CDR3: TGTGCCTGTGACTCCACCGAAGCCGTTTGGGACACCCGACAGATGTTTTTC. Its translation is CACDSTEAVWDTRQMFF. The chain employs TRDV2 and TRDJ3; D uncertain. The ends were cut back, 3 bases at V and 4 bases at J, with 15 bases in the middle. The length of the CDR3 is 17 residues. Per the germline V gene, CDR1 is GEAIGNYY and CDR2 is EKD.

This clone was recorded once. The V gene is TRDV2, the J gene TRDJ1; 9 nucleotides agree with TRDD3. Germline loops: CDR1 GEAIGNYY, CDR2 EKD. The ends lost 0 bases at V and 0 bases at J; junction bases unmatched: 13. The CDR3 is made up of 19 amino acids. The chain's CDR3 is CACDTGSTGGPLYTDKLIF. The CDR3 DNA is TGTGCCTGTGACACCGGCTCTACTGGGGGACCCCTGTACACCGATAAACTCATCTTT.

Judged by abundance, this clone is large. In the same sample, other DNA sequences code for this CDR3. The chain recombines TRDV3 with TRDJ1, with TRDD3 matching over 11 bases. V shed 4 bases, J shed 0 bases, and the junction held 25 bases outside the gene matches. Per the germline V gene, CDR1 is TVYSNPD and CDR2 is GDNSRS (reference sequence). The length of the CDR3 is 21 residues. The CDR3 DNA reads as TGTGCCTCCTCTTTCGTCCACGTCCCGAACCTGGGGGATACAGACACCGATAAACTCATCTTT. Translation gives CASSFVHVPNLGDTDTDKLIF.

This clone was counted only a few times. This chain uses TRDV2 with TRDJ1, with 8 bases fitting TRDD3. CDR3 size: 15 residues. V dropped 1 base and J dropped 0; count of bases not matched to a gene: 3. CDR1 GEAIGNYY and CDR2 EKD come from the germline V gene. Here the CDR3 DNA reads TGTGCCTGTGACACTCTGGGGGAACACACCGATAAACTCATCTTT. This gives the protein CACDTLGEHTDKLIF.

The rearrangement joins TRDV2 to TRDJ1, with D possibly being TRDD3 (6 bases). The CDR3 is 15 residues long. V gave up 1 base and J gave up 3 bases, with 14 bases separating them. Germline lookup yields CDR1 GEAIGNYY and CDR2 EKD. CDR3 bases: TGTGCCTGTGACACGTGGGGGGAAGGCGCCGATAAACTCATCTTT. Amino acid sequence: CACDTWGEGADKLIF.

This clone has only a few counts. The chain uses TRDV3 and TRDJ1, with 13 positions matching TRDD3. CDR3 length: 20 amino acids. After removal of 3 bases from V and 1 base from J, the junction contained 20 bases not matched to a gene. Looked up from germline, CDR1 is TVYSNPD and CDR2 is GDNSRS (reference sequence). The CDR3 DNA is TGTGCCTTGGGGTCCTTCCTACCTTTGTACTGGGGGATACGCACCGATAAACTCATCTTT. As protein: CALGSFLPLYWGIRTDKLIF.

This clone was observed a few times. The likely explanation is a read error, given a far larger clone one base away. In DNA, the CDR3 is TGTGCCTGTGAGCCCTGGGGGATCAACACCGATAAACTCATCTTT. Its protein is CACEPWGINTDKLIF. This chain uses TRDV2 with TRDJ1, with 9 nucleotides matching TRDD3. The CDR3 length is 15 residues. The germline CDR1 and CDR2 sequences are GEAIGNYY and EKD. Trimming cost V 4 bases and J 0 bases; bases outside gene matches: 5.

The sample holds a few counts of this clone. A far larger clone is one nucleotide away, so this likely arose from a read error. Other DNA variants within this sample encode the same CDR3. The chain couples TRDV2 to TRDJ1; 8 bases are a match to TRDD3. J gave up 1 base and V 0 bases, and 9 bases lay outside the gene matches. The CDR3 extends over 17 amino acids. In germline, CDR1 is GEAIGNYY, CDR2 EKD. CDR3 nucleotide sequence: TGTGCCTGTGACACCGTACTGGGGGCACCGGTCACCGATAAACTCATCTTT. It translates to CACDTVLGAPVTDKLIF.

Turning to this clone: A read error likely explains this, since a far larger clone differs by one base. The chain carries TRDV2 and TRDJ1; TRDD3 matches at 9 bases. The CDR3 is 15 amino acids. Germline-derived CDR1 and CDR2 are GEAIGNYY and EKD. The CDR3 coding sequence is TGTGCCCGTGACCCCTGGGGGATCAACACCGATAAACTCATCTTT. Encoded protein: CARDPWGINTDKLIF.

Only a few counts were recorded for this clone. TCRdb has a much larger clone's protein, which differs at residue 8 from the translation of this DNA, likely because of a read error; what is shown is the protein translated from the DNA. V is TRDV1 and J is TRDJ1, with D perhaps TRDD2 or TRDD3 (5 bases each). Trimming left V 4 bases short and J 1 base short, with 19 bases between. The germline V gene has CDR1 TSWWSYY and CDR2 QGS. The CDR3 consists of 17 residues. The CDR3 protein is CALGAPYRGPTTDKLIF. The CDR3 nucleotides are TGTGCTCTTGGGGCTCCTTACCGGGGACCTACCACCGATAAACTCATCTTT.

Details on this clone: This likely came from a read error, as a far larger clone is one base away. The sample holds other DNA sequences that translate to the same CDR3. The CDR3 DNA sequence: TGTGCCTGTGATCATATTGCAAACACCGATAAACTCATCTTT. This sequence encodes CACDHIANTDKLIF. The J gene is TRDJ1, the V gene TRDV2; D is undetermined. Trimming pared 4 bases from V and 0 bases from J, leaving 11 bases between. The germline CDR1 and CDR2 sequences are GEAIGNYY and EKD. The CDR3 has 14 amino acids.

The chain employs TRDV1 and TRDJ1; 9 nucleotides line up with TRDD2. The germline gives CDR1 TSWWSYY, CDR2 QGS. The V gene end was trimmed by 0 bases and the J gene end by 1 base; junction bases not matched to a gene: 24. This CDR3 contains 23 residues. CDR3 region: CALGELGRPSYLQYWDATDKLIF. In nucleotides, the CDR3 is TGTGCTCTTGGGGAACTAGGACGGCCTTCCTACCTTCAGTACTGGGATGCCACCGATAAACTCATCTTT.

About this clone: Since a far larger clone is one base different, this is likely a read error. This sample includes further DNA sequences coding for the same CDR3. V and J are TRDV2 and TRDJ1; the D gene is possibly TRDD3 (6 bases). The CDR3 has 15 amino acids. Germline lookup yields CDR1 GEAIGNYY and CDR2 EKD. CDR3 nucleotide sequence: TGCGCCTGTGAACCCCTGGGGTACAGGGCCGATAAACTCATCTTT. Translating gives CACEPLGYRADKLIF.

The chain uses TRDV3 and TRDJ1, with 10 nucleotides matching TRDD3. The CDR3 length is 20 residues. Germline V gene data show CDR1 as TVYSNPD and CDR2 as GDNSRS (reference sequence). V gave up 5 bases and J gave up 0 bases; unmatched junction bases: 24. As DNA, the CDR3 is TGTGCCCCGTTCCTACGAAGGAGTACTGGGGGATCACAGGACACCGATAAACTCATCTTT. Residues: CAPFLRRSTGGSQDTDKLIF.

The table lists this clone with a few counts. The translation of this DNA and the TCRdb protein of a much larger clone differ at residue 4, probably owing to a read error; the protein shown here is translated from the DNA. The rearrangement joins TRDV1 to TRDJ1; the D gene is possibly TRDD2 (9 bases). Germline CDR1 and CDR2: TSWWSYY and QGS. There are 25 residues in the CDR3. V dropped 7 bases and J dropped 0 bases, with 45 bases sitting between them. CDR3 residues: CALEAHLPTAKILLGARADTDKLIF. The CDR3 DNA follows: TGTGCTCTTGAGGCCCACCTTCCTACGGCGAAAATATTACTGGGGGCCCGGGCAGACACCGATAAACTCATCTTT.

In its sample, this clone was seen a few times. It is likely a read error: a sequence one base away is far more abundant. The same CDR3 also results from other DNA sequences found in this sample. V gene TRDV3 combines with J gene TRDJ1, with TRDD3 matching 11 bases. The length of the CDR3 is 24 residues. V shed 1 base and J 0 bases; nucleotides not matched to a gene: 31. Looked up from germline, CDR1 is TVYSNPD and CDR2 is GDNSRS (reference sequence). The DNA for the CDR3 is TGTGCCTTTAATCGGAAACCCCCACTACGGGGATTGGGGGATACGCGGGGGAACACCGATAAACTCATCTTT. Protein sequence: CAFNRKPPLRGLGDTRGNTDKLIF.

This clone was observed a few times. This DNA translates differently at residue 14 from the TCRdb protein, which is that of a much larger clone; a read error is likely, and the protein shown is the DNA's own translation. V gene TRDV2 combines with J gene TRDJ3, with 7 positions matching TRDD3. Germline assignment: CDR1 GEAIGNYY and CDR2 EKD. The CDR3 extends over 20 amino acids. CDR3 loop: CACDTGPWGLSSWVTRQMFF. CDR3 DNA: TGTGCCTGTGACACCGGTCCCTGGGGGTTGAGCTCCTGGGTCACCCGACAGATGTTTTTC.

This chain connects TRDV2 to TRDJ1, with 13 bases lining up with TRDD3. Trimming took 0 bases from V and 1 from J; bases not matched to a gene: 7. Looked up from germline, CDR1 is GEAIGNYY and CDR2 is EKD. The CDR3 loop spans 18 amino acids. DNA for the CDR3: TGTGCCTGTGACACCGTACTGGGGGATACGAGGAGCACCGATAAACTCATCTTT. Translated: CACDTVLGDTRSTDKLIF.

Regarding this clone: The protein given by TCRdb reflects a much larger clone and differs at residue 5 from this DNA's translation, likely from a read error; the protein shown is the DNA's translation. The chain uses TRAV29/DV5 and TRDJ1; either TRDD2 or TRDD3 may fit D (9 bases each). CDR1 and CDR2 (germline): NSMFDY, ISSIKDK. Trimming stripped 5 bases from V and 7 bases from J, with 39 bases between. This CDR3 region has 20 residues. CDR3 nucleotides: TGTGCAGCTACCCTTCCTTCCTACCATCTGTACTGGGGATACGCGGGTAAACTCATCTTT. Its protein product is CAATLPSYHLYWGYAGKLIF.

On this clone: The mismatch at residue 5 between this DNA's translation and the TCRdb protein of a much larger clone likely reflects a read error; the protein shown is translated from the DNA. This rearrangement joins TRDV2 to TRDJ1; 13 nucleotides match TRDD3. The CDR3 is 17 amino acids. The V gene end was trimmed by 3 bases and the J gene end by 0 bases; junction bases not matched to a gene: 6. Germline lookup yields CDR1 GEAIGNYY and CDR2 EKD. The CDR3 region has the DNA TGTGCCTGTGACGGCCTACTGGGGGATACGCACACCGATAAACTCATCTTT. The encoded protein is CACDGLLGDTHTDKLIF.

This rearrangement joins TRDV2 to TRDJ3, with TRDD3 matching over 13 bases. The CDR3 has 28 amino acids. Germline CDR1 and CDR2: GEAIGNYY and EKD. Trimming took 3 bases from V and 0 from J; bases not matched to a gene: 31. CDR3 residues: CACDPLYYGKSDLLGDTRSSWDTRQMFF. The CDR3 DNA is TGTGCCTGTGACCCGTTATACTACGGCAAATCCGACCTACTGGGGGATACGCGATCCTCCTGGGACACCCGACAGATGTTTTTC.

Remarks on this clone: A read error may produce the germline difference seen at one junction end. The same CDR3 arises from other DNA sequences in this sample as well. The V and J genes are TRDV2 and TRDJ3; 7 nucleotides match TRDD3. In germline, CDR1 is GEAIGNYY, CDR2 EKD. CDR3 length: 20 residues. CDR3 sequence: CACDTGPWGLSSCDTRQMFF. For the CDR3, the DNA is TGTGCCTGTGACACCGGTCCCTGGGGGTTGAGCTCCTGTGACACCCGCCAGATGTTTTTC.

The gene calls are TRDV2 and TRDJ1; 7 positions match TRDD3. In germline, CDR1 is GEAIGNYY, CDR2 EKD. The J segment lost 0 bases and the V segment lost 5 bases, leaving 17 bases of the junction unmatched. This CDR3 has 18 amino acids. This CDR3 is CACVPLLGGSRYTDKLIF. CDR3 coding DNA: TGTGCCTGTGTCCCCCTACTAGGGGGATCGAGGTACACCGATAAACTCATCTTT.

Comment on this clone: TCRdb's protein, taken from a much larger clone, differs from this DNA's translation at residue 6, likely owing to a read error; the protein displayed comes from the DNA. The chain links TRDV2 to TRDJ1; TRDD3 aligns across 8 bases. Germline CDR1 reads GEAIGNYY; CDR2 reads EKD. V dropped 0 bases and J dropped 1; count of bases not matched to a gene: 12. This CDR3 is built from 18 residues. CDR3 protein: CACDTPLTRDTPTDKLIF. CDR3 DNA sequence: TGTGCCTGTGACACCCCGCTTACTCGGGATACGCCCACCGATAAACTCATCTTT.

This clone was found a few times. This likely stems from a read error, as it lies one base from a far larger clone. Other nucleotide sequences in the sample specify the same CDR3. This sequence joins TRDV2 and TRDJ1; 8 bases fit TRDD3. In germline, CDR1 is GEAIGNYY, CDR2 EKD. This CDR3 is built from 18 residues. V lost 3 bases, J lost 2 bases, and 16 bases stayed unmatched. Here the CDR3 DNA reads TGTGCCTGTGACCATATGATGGGGGATCGTCGGTATACCGATAAACTCATCTTT. This translates into CACDHMMGDRRYTDKLIF.